These 25 T cell receptor beta chains were sequenced from one sample in a study of OX40 agonist ivuxolimab in advanced cancers. Some clones are missing from TCRdb's copy, which holds only in-frame ones; the method was immunoSEQ multiplex PCR. Counted here are over 55,000 clones, about 86% occurring once; the ten biggest clones make up approximately 4%. The material was CD4+ or CD8+ T cells sorted from blood, obtained in a trial of the OX40 agonist ivuxolimab. The receptors were gathered from an adult with an advanced solid tumor such as melanoma, head and neck, liver or kidney cancer.

The rearrangement links TRBV5-1 to TRBJ2-5; 9 bases fit TRBD2. V gave up 5 bases and J gave up 5 bases; unmatched junction bases: 10. Per germline, CDR1 SGHRS and CDR2 YFSETQ. This CDR3 region has 15 residues. CDR3 DNA: TGCGCCAGCAGTTTAGCGGGGGAGCTTTGGGAGACCCAGTACTTC. This encodes CASSLAGELWETQYF.

The gene calls are TRBV11-1 and TRBJ2-5, with D perhaps TRBD1 (6 bases). This CDR3 is 16 amino acids long. CDR1 is SGHAT, CDR2 FQDESV, per germline (reference sequence). The V end lost 0 bases, the J end lost 8 bases, and 19 bases lay between the germline ends. The CDR3 spells CASSLAPWTARETQYF. The CDR3 DNA reads TGTGCCAGCAGCTTAGCTCCCTGGACAGCAAGAGAAACCCAGTACTTC.

The V call is TRBV5-4, the J call TRBJ2-5; the D gene could be TRBD1 or TRBD2 (5 bases each). This CDR3 comprises 15 residues. From germline, CDR1 is SGHNT and CDR2 YYREEE (reference sequence). V shed 0 bases and J shed 3 bases, with 12 bases lying between them. In DNA, the CDR3 is TGTGCCAGCAGCTTGGTTAGTGGGGGAGAAGAGACCCAGTACTTC. Amino acids: CASSLVSGGEETQYF.

The CDR3 sequence is CASSIAGTGGWNEQFF. In DNA form, the CDR3 reads TGTGCCAGTAGTATAGCCGGGACAGGGGGTTGGAATGAGCAGTTCTTC. The rearrangement joins TRBV19 to TRBJ2-1, with 11 bases lining up with TRBD1. The germline gives CDR1 LNHDA, CDR2 SQIVND (reference sequence). The CDR3 contains 16 residues. After removal of 1 base from V and 7 bases from J, the junction contained 6 bases not matched to a gene. The full variable domain, with the rest looked up from reference TRBV19 and TRBJ2-1, is DGGITQSPKYLFRKEGQNVTLSCEQNLNHDAMYWYRQDPGQGLRLIYYSQIVNDFQKGDIAEGYSVSREKKESFPLTVTSAQKNPTAFYLCASSIAGTGGWNEQFFGPGTRLTVL.

The genes are TRBV5-4 and TRBJ2-3; TRBD1 aligns across 11 bases. Germline values: CDR1 SGHNT, CDR2 YYREEE (reference sequence). CDR3 length: 17 amino acids. The V gene end was trimmed by 7 bases and the J gene end by 1 base; junction bases not matched to a gene: 11. The CDR3 here is CASQRTGGSGGTDTQYF. The CDR3 nucleotides are TGTGCCAGCCAGCGGACAGGGGGCTCGGGGGGCACAGATACGCAGTATTTT.

The V gene is TRBV23-1, the J gene TRBJ2-1; D might be TRBD1 (6 bases). TRBV23-1 is reported as an ORF; its role is uncertain. Trimming took off 2 bases at V and 6 bases at J, with 14 bases between the two ends. This CDR3 is built from 15 residues. CDR3: CASSQIQGYCNEQFF. The CDR3 nucleotides read TGCGCCAGCAGTCAAATCCAGGGGTATTGCAATGAGCAGTTCTTC.

Notes on this clone: Mismatch with germline at one junction end may stem from a read error. This rearrangement joins TRBV5-4 to TRBJ1-1, with 7 bases lining up with TRBD1. In germline, CDR1 is SGHNT, CDR2 YYREEE (reference sequence). The CDR3 sequence is 14 residues long. The CDR3 DNA follows: TGTGCCAGCAGCGCAGGGGGAAAGGGCACTGGAGCTTTCTTT. This translates into CASSAGGKGTGAFF.

This clone showed up just once. This chain connects TRBV4-3 to TRBJ1-5; D uncertain. V was shortened by 0 bases and J by 2 bases, with 8 bases between the two germline ends. This CDR3 is built from 15 residues. Germline CDR1 LGHNA, CDR2 YSLEER. CDR3: CASSQDGRGNQPQHF. In DNA, the CDR3 is TGCGCCAGCAGCCAAGATGGTCGGGGCAATCAGCCCCAGCATTTT.

This clone was recorded a few times. J is TRBJ1-2 and V is TRBV7-2, with no clear D. The V gene lost 8 bases and the J gene lost 8 bases, with 18 bases spanning the gap. Germline V gene data show CDR1 as SGHTA and CDR2 as FQGNSA. CDR3 length equals 13 residues. The CDR3 sequence: CASCPGPGRGYTF. In DNA, the CDR3 is TGTGCCAGCTGCCCGGGTCCCGGGAGGGGCTACACCTTC.

This CDR3 reads CASSPRGSEKLFF. The CDR3 DNA sequence: TGTGCCAGCAGCCCGAGGGGGAGTGAAAAACTGTTTTTT. The chain employs TRBV7-6 and TRBJ1-4; maybe TRBD1 (6 bases). In germline, CDR1 is SGHVS, CDR2 FNYEAQ. V was trimmed by 5 bases and J by 7 bases, leaving 11 bases between them. This CDR3 is built from 13 residues. Drawing the rest from reference TRBV7-6 and TRBJ1-4, the complete variable domain is GAGVSQSPRYKVTKRGQDVALRCDPISGHVSLYWYRQALGQGPEFLTYFNYEAQQDKSGLPNDRFSAERPEGSISTLTIQRTEQRDSAMYRCASSPRGSEKLFFGSGTQLSVL.

Only one count was recorded for this clone. The chain is built from TRBV16 and TRBJ2-3; TRBD1 aligns across 7 bases. Germline V gene data show CDR1 as KGHSY and CDR2 as FQNENV. V shed 5 bases, J shed 2 bases, and the junction held 10 bases outside the gene matches. There are 16 residues in the CDR3. The CDR3 sequence: CASSADRAGPTDTQYF. The CDR3 DNA reads as TGTGCCAGCAGCGCCGACAGGGCAGGACCCACAGATACGCAGTATTTT.

The chain is built from TRBV18 and TRBJ1-6; TRBD1 is a possible D gene (6 bases). The V gene lost 3 bases and the J gene lost 9 bases, with 18 bases spanning the gap. Germline lookup yields CDR1 KGHSH and CDR2 LQKENI. This CDR3 comprises 16 residues. The CDR3: CASSPTSGGGRSPLHF. The CDR3 DNA follows: TGTGCCAGCTCACCCACCAGTGGGGGGGGCCGTTCACCCCTCCACTTT.

The chain is built from TRBV2 and TRBJ1-3, with TRBD1 matching 7 bases. The CDR3 spans 14 residues. Germline trimming cut 5 bases from V and 7 bases from J; bases unmatched to any gene: 8. Germline V gene sequence: CDR1 SNHLY, CDR2 FYNNEI. The CDR3: CASSLEQGRNTIYF. The CDR3 DNA reads TGTGCCAGCAGTCTGGAACAGGGGAGGAACACCATATATTTT. Using reference TRBV2 and TRBJ1-3 for the parts outside the CDR3, the full variable domain is EPEVTQTPSHQVTQMGQEVILRCVPISNHLYFYWYRQILGQKVEFLVSFYNNEISEKSEIFDDQFSVERPDGSNFTLKIRSTKLEDSAMYFCASSLEQGRNTIYFGEGSWLTVV.

The rearrangement uses TRBV6-5 and TRBJ2-7; unclear D gene. The germline V and J ends were trimmed by 4 bases and 4 bases, with 11 bases remaining between them. Germline CDR1 is MNHEY and CDR2 is SVGAGI. This CDR3 region has 13 residues. As DNA, the CDR3 is TGTGCCAGCAGTTTGGACGCAAGTTACGAGCAGTACTTC. Amino acids: CASSLDASYEQYF.

The chain employs TRBV10-3 and TRBJ1-1, with no clear D. V shed 6 bases and J shed 1 base, with 15 bases lying between them. The V gene's germline CDR1 is ENHRY and CDR2 SYGVKD. This CDR3 region has 15 residues. For the CDR3, the DNA is TGTGCCATCAGAAACCTGGGAACACGGAACACTGAAGCTTTCTTT. It is translated as CAIRNLGTRNTEAFF.

The genes are TRBV11-2 and TRBJ1-2; 7 bases align to TRBD1. The CDR3 covers 13 residues. Germline V gives CDR1 SGHAT, CDR2 FQNNGV. V gave up 3 bases and J gave up 3 bases; unmatched junction bases: 1. Written as DNA, the CDR3 is TGTGCCAGCAGCTTTACAGGGGACTATGGCTACACCTTC. As protein: CASSFTGDYGYTF.

The chain has TRBV19 and TRBJ2-6; D is possibly TRBD2 (7 bases). Germline CDR1 reads LNHDA; CDR2 reads SQIVND (reference sequence). This CDR3 comprises 15 residues. Trimming removed 7 bases at V and 2 bases at J, with 12 bases between. The CDR3 region is CASTIGGAGANVLTF. Here the CDR3 DNA reads TGTGCCAGTACCATAGGGGGGGCTGGGGCCAACGTCCTGACTTTC.

This clone was seen once. V usage is TRBV10-3 and J usage is TRBJ2-2; 10 bases are shared with TRBD1. CDR1 and CDR2 from the germline V gene are ENHRY and SYGVKD. J lost 3 bases, V lost 6 bases, and 4 bases had no gene match. This CDR3 region has 15 residues. CDR3 DNA sequence: TGTGCCATCAGAACCGGGACAGGGGACACCGGGGAGCTGTTTTTT. It is translated as CAIRTGTGDTGELFF.

The chain is built from TRBV5-5 and TRBJ1-4; a weak D match, TRBD1 (6 bases). The CDR3 runs 13 residues. Germline V lookup: CDR1 SGHKS, CDR2 YYEKEE (reference sequence). Trimming took off 2 bases at V and 8 bases at J, with 10 bases between the two ends. The CDR3 DNA is TGTGCCAGCAGCTTTTGGGGGGGCGAAAAACTGTTTTTT. This codes for CASSFWGGEKLFF. Together with reference TRBV5-5 and TRBJ1-4, the CDR3 gives the full variable domain: DAGVTQSPTHLIKTRGQQVTLRCSPISGHKSVSWYQQVLGQGPQFIFQYYEKEERGRGNFPDRFSARQFPNYSSELNVNALLLGDSALYLCASSFWGGEKLFFGSGTQLSVL.

V usage is TRBV21-1 and J usage is TRBJ2-3; TRBD2 was called by the table and not checked on the DNA. TRBV21-1 is an annotated pseudogene. This CDR3 has 19 amino acids. CDR3 in DNA: TGTGCCAGCAGCAAAGATCGAGGCAGCGAGTCGTCTAGCACAGATACGCAGTATTTT. Residues: CASSKDRGSESSSTDTQYF.

V and J are TRBV6-1 and TRBJ1-2; D unresolved. This CDR3 has 14 residues. Germline CDR1 MNHNS, CDR2 SASEGT. The ends were cut back, 7 bases at V and 5 bases at J, with 17 bases in the middle. DNA for the CDR3: TGTGCCAGCATCTTTAATAGCGACCTTTATGGCTACACCTTC. Protein: CASIFNSDLYGYTF.

J is TRBJ2-3 and V is TRBV5-1; D remains unclear. The CDR3 length is 14 residues. In germline, CDR1 is SGHRS, CDR2 YFSETQ. Trimming removed 6 bases from V and 0 bases from J, with 11 bases in between. The DNA of the CDR3 is TGCGCCAGCACTCGGACGACTAGCACAGATACGCAGTATTTT. Its translation: CASTRTTSTDTQYF.

The chain joins TRBV12-5 to TRBJ1-2; 10 nucleotides agree with TRBD1. The CDR3 length is 12 residues. V dropped 6 bases and J dropped 14; count of bases not matched to a gene: 9. CDR1 and CDR2 (germline): LGHNT, FRNRAP. For the CDR3, the DNA is TGTGCTAGTGGCTTCCGGGACAGGGGAAGTACCTTC. Amino acids: CASGFRDRGSTF.

The V and J genes are TRBV27 and TRBJ2-4; D is ambiguous. The CDR3 sequence is 13 residues long. Germline assignment: CDR1 MNHEY and CDR2 SMNVEV (reference sequence). Trimming pared 4 bases from V and 4 bases from J, leaving 8 bases between. CDR3: CASSYDQKNIQYF. Written as DNA, the CDR3 is TGTGCCAGCAGTTACGATCAGAAAAACATTCAGTACTTC.

The chain uses TRBV7-9 and TRBJ1-5; D gene unclear. CDR1 is SEHNR and CDR2 is FQNEAQ in the germline V gene (reference sequence). Trimming shortened V by 1 base and J by 4 bases, and 2 bases separated the two germline ends. The CDR3 extends over 12 amino acids. CDR3 sequence: CASSLGNQPQHF. As DNA, the CDR3 is TGTGCCAGCAGCTTAGGAAATCAGCCCCAGCATTTT.